Below, one T cell receptor beta chain is given with its context. Its specificity is unknown. Sequencing used immunoSEQ multiplex PCR; TCRdb keeps in-frame clones, though not all of them. The table records about 50,000 clones, about 88% of them present only once. This specimen belongs to a study of OX40 agonist ivuxolimab in advanced cancers. At the level of the study: Each patient was given ivuxolimab into a vein every 2 weeks, at 0.01 to 10 mg/kg. Subjects had a mean age of about 61 years, with a range of about 23 to 79; less than 90% were male.

Study-level findings and limits: At doses 0.1 to 3.0 mg/kg, CD4+ and CD8+ clones expanded.

The CDR3 is 17 residues long. CDR1 is SGHAT and CDR2 is FQNNGV in the germline V gene. The receptor was isolated from an adult with an advanced solid tumor such as melanoma, head and neck, liver or kidney cancer. This specimen was CD4+ or CD8+ T cells sorted from blood, taken in a trial of the OX40 agonist ivuxolimab. The chain recombines TRBV11-2 with TRBJ2-5; 7 bases line up with TRBD2. The better agreement between TRBJ2-7 and the DNA end casts doubt on the J call. CDR3 sequence reads: CASSLGWGGTASYEQYF. In DNA, the CDR3 is TGTGCCAGCAGCTTAGGTTGGGGAGGGACCGCCTCCTACGAGCAGTACTTC.